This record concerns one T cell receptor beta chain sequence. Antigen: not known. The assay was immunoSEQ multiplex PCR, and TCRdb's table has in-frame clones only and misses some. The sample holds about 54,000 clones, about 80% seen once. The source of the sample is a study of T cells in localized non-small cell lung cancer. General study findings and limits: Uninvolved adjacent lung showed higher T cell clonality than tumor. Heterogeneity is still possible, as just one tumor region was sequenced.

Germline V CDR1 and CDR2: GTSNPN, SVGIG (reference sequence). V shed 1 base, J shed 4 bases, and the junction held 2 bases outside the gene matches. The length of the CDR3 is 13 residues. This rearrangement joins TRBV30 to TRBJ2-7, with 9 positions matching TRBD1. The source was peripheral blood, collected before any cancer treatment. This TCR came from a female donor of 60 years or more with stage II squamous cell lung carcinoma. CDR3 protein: CAWSAGQGYEQYF. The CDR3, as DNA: TGTGCCTGGAGTGCCGGACAGGGGTACGAGCAGTACTTC. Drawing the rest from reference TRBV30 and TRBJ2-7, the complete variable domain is SQTIHQWPATLVQPVGSPLSLECTVEGTSNPNLYWYRQAAGRGLQLLFYSVGIGQISSEVPQNLSASRPQDRQFILSSKKLLLSDSGFYLCAWSAGQGYEQYFGPGTRLTVT.